This passage covers 9 T cell receptor beta chains from one sample sequenced in a study of cytomegalovirus exposure and HLA in healthy donors (TCRdb year 2017). The receptor library was made with the immunoSEQ multiplex PCR assay. TCRdb stores this immuneACCESS table with in-frame sequences only. Part of the clones is absent; in the studies checked, under half of the shortfall reflects unresolved V genes, and no reason is known for the rest. This sample holds 150,000 to 180,000 clones; around 83% were observed only once. Of the sample, about 2.2% falls within the top ten clones. The sample taken for sequencing was PBMCs. These TCRs come from a human donor in good health.

The chain is built from TRBV5-1 and TRBJ2-7, with 8 bases identical to TRBD1. Germline V CDR1 and CDR2: SGHRS, YFSETQ. The ends lost 3 bases at V and 9 bases at J; junction bases unmatched: 8. The CDR3 has 13 residues. In nucleotides, the CDR3 is TGCGCCAGCAGCTCGGACAGGGTTGGAGTGCAGTACTTC. Protein product: CASSSDRVGVQYF.

The rearrangement joins TRBV7-8 to TRBJ1-2; TRBD1 is a possible D gene (6 bases). The CDR3 is made up of 12 amino acids. Germline V gene sequence: CDR1 SGHVS, CDR2 FQNEAQ. The V and J ends lost 5 bases and 8 bases respectively, with 12 bases between them. The CDR3 DNA sequence: TGTGCCAGCAGCCTAACCGACAGGGGCTACACCTTC. It yields the protein CASSLTDRGYTF.

The V gene is TRBV7-9, the J gene TRBJ2-1, with D unclear. CDR1 is SEHNR, CDR2 FQNEAQ, per germline (reference sequence). The CDR3 has 11 residues. V dropped 6 bases and J dropped 8 bases, with 8 bases sitting between them. CDR3 in amino acids: CASSYIDEQFF. CDR3 DNA sequence: TGTGCCAGCAGTTACATTGATGAGCAGTTCTTC.

The chain employs TRBV29-1 and TRBJ1-2; a possible D gene is TRBD1 (5 bases). The CDR3 is made up of 11 amino acids. V was clipped by 2 bases and J by 7 bases, with 8 bases between them. Germline loops: CDR1 SQVTM, CDR2 ANQGSEA. The CDR3 DNA reads as TGCAGCGTTGAATGGGGCTTTGGCTACACCTTC. This sequence encodes CSVEWGFGYTF.

The J gene is TRBJ2-5, the V gene TRBV7-2; D uncertain. Trimming removed 5 bases from V and 1 base from J, with 5 bases in between. Germline values: CDR1 SGHTA, CDR2 FQGNSA. The CDR3 has 12 amino acids. CDR3 amino acids: CASSLLQETQYF. The DNA for the CDR3 is TGTGCCAGCAGCCTCCTCCAAGAGACCCAGTACTTC. Drawing the rest from reference TRBV7-2 and TRBJ2-5, the complete variable domain is GAGVSQSPSNKVTEKGKDVELRCDPISGHTALYWYRQSLGQGLEFLIYFQGNSAPDKSGLPSDRFSAERTGGSVSTLTIQRTQQEDSAVYLCASSLLQETQYFGPGTRLLVL.

The chain is built from TRBV11-2 and TRBJ2-1; TRBD2 aligns across 12 bases. The V and J ends lost 3 bases and 3 bases, in that order; junction bases with no gene match: 6. Per germline, CDR1 SGHAT and CDR2 FQNNGV. The CDR3 loop spans 17 amino acids. The CDR3 DNA reads TGTGCCAGCAGCTTGGGTTCTAGCGGGAGGGGCTACAATGAGCAGTTCTTC. Its protein product is CASSLGSSGRGYNEQFF. The variable domain in full, with the rest retrieved from reference TRBV11-2 and TRBJ2-1, is EAGVAQSPRYKIIEKRQSVAFWCNPISGHATLYWYQQILGQGPKLLIQFQNNGVVDDSQLPKDRFSAERLKGVDSTLKIQPAKLEDSAVYLCASSLGSSGRGYNEQFFGPGTRLTVL.

A note on this clone: The junction departs from germline at one end; a sequencing error may be responsible. The gene calls are TRBV30 and TRBJ1-2; 8 positions agree with TRBD1. This CDR3 is built from 14 residues. CDR1 and CDR2 (germline): GTSNPN, SVGIG (reference sequence). Here the CDR3 reads CAWSSYPGQALGGF. In DNA, the CDR3 is TGTGCCTGGAGTTCTTACCCGGGACAGGCCCTCGGGGGCTTC.

Notes on this clone: One end of the junction fails to match germline, which may point to a read error. The chain recombines TRBV14 with TRBJ2-7, with 8 positions matching TRBD1. The CDR3 is 14 amino acids. Germline V gene data show CDR1 as SGHDN and CDR2 as FVKESK. The CDR3 DNA follows: TGTGCCAGCAGCCAAGATGAGGGACAGGAACTACTAGATTTC. Amino acid sequence: CASSQDEGQELLDF.

This chain uses TRBV19 with TRBJ1-2; no firm D call. From germline, CDR1 is LNHDA and CDR2 SQIVND (reference sequence). V shed 2 bases and J shed 2 bases, with 15 bases lying between them. CDR3 size: 16 residues. In DNA form, the CDR3 reads TGTGCCAGTAGTATAAGATCCCGAAGACTAAACTATGGCTACACCTTC. It encodes CASSIRSRRLNYGYTF.